The 22 T cell receptor beta chains below were found in one sample sequenced in a study of human T cells and chemical hapten exposure. Time point denoted: patch test 3, about 24 weeks after DPC sensitization. Documented treatment: therapeutic diphenylcyclopropenone sensitization with weekly scalp DPC. MiXCR was run by TCRdb on the RACE reads, yielding one entry per CDR3 protein. Of around 70,000 distinct CDR3 sequences listed, 11% are singletons. The specimen was whole blood, collected in connection with sensitization to the hapten diphenylcyclopropenone (DPC). The receptors originated from a woman aged 50 to 60 with alopecia areata. Some clones in this sample may be carry-over from other donors' samples.

This clonotype was counted between two and nine times. This sequence joins TRBV7-9 and TRBJ2-1; a weak D match, TRBD2 (5 bases). The CDR3 spans 12 residues. Germline V lookup: CDR1 SEHNR, CDR2 FQNEAQ (reference sequence). The V and J ends lost 6 bases and 4 bases respectively, with 7 bases between them. The CDR3 loop is CASSTGYNEQFF. The CDR3 DNA follows: TGTGCCAGCAGTACGGGGTACAATGAGCAGTTCTTC.

This chain links TRBV7-2 with TRBJ1-1, with TRBD1 identical over 7 bases. The CDR3 spans 14 residues. Trimming at V came to 5 bases and at J to 5 bases, leaving 8 bases not matched to a gene. Germline V gene data show CDR1 as SGHTA and CDR2 as FQGNSA. DNA for the CDR3: TGTGCCAGCAGCCGCAGACAGGGCGGGACTGAAGCTTTCTTT. This sequence encodes CASSRRQGGTEAFF.

The J gene is TRBJ2-7, the V gene TRBV20-1; D not certain. Trimming left V 6 bases short and J 0 bases short, with 9 bases between. The CDR3 extends over 12 amino acids. CDR1 is DFQATT and CDR2 is SNEGSKA in the germline V gene (reference sequence). The CDR3 DNA sequence: TGCAGTGCCGGGTCCAACTCCTACGAGCAGTACTTC. Its protein is CSAGSNSYEQYF.

This chain links TRBV9 with TRBJ2-3, with 11 bases that match TRBD1. V shed 3 bases, J shed 5 bases, and the junction held 8 bases outside the gene matches. The CDR3 totals 16 residues. Per the germline V gene, CDR1 is SGDLS and CDR2 is YYNGEE. CDR3 amino acids: CASSEGGQGAKDTQYF. In DNA, the CDR3 is TGTGCCAGCAGCGAGGGAGGACAGGGGGCGAAAGATACGCAGTATTTT.

This clonotype was found a few times. The rearrangement links TRBV29-1 to TRBJ2-5, with unresolved D. The CDR3 spans 11 residues. The germline V gene encodes CDR1 SQVTM and CDR2 ANQGSEA. The V and J ends lost 6 bases and 2 bases respectively, with 7 bases between them. CDR3 protein: CSVTLQETQYF. Here the CDR3 DNA reads TGCAGCGTGACACTGCAAGAGACCCAGTACTTC.

V gene TRBV5-1 combines with J gene TRBJ1-4; weak D call: TRBD1 (5 bases). The V end was cut by 1 base, the J end by 8 bases, with 12 bases between. Germline values: CDR1 SGHRS, CDR2 YFSETQ. The CDR3 runs to 14 residues. CDR3 region: CASSLLDSGEKLFF. The CDR3 bases are TGCGCCAGCAGCTTGCTCGACAGTGGCGAAAAACTGTTTTTT.

This clonotype was seen repeatedly, ten times or more. This chain joins TRBV4-3 and TRBJ1-1; no reliable D call. The V gene's germline CDR1 is LGHNA and CDR2 YSLEER. The CDR3 spans 13 residues. Trimming removed 1 base from V and 0 bases from J, with 3 bases in between. The CDR3 reads CASSQGVNTEAFF. As DNA, the CDR3 is TGCGCCAGCAGCCAAGGAGTGAACACTGAAGCTTTCTTT.

This clonotype was found many times. This rearrangement joins TRBV20-1 to TRBJ1-2, with TRBD1 matching 8 bases. The CDR3 is made up of 12 amino acids. Germline CDR1 and CDR2: DFQATT and SNEGSKA (reference sequence). V was clipped by 6 bases and J by 6 bases; unmatched bases: 6. The CDR3 nucleotides read TGCAGTGCAAGGACAGGGCACGATGGCTACACCTTC. As protein: CSARTGHDGYTF.

V is TRBV7-6 and J is TRBJ2-1; 7 nucleotides align to TRBD2. V lost 1 base, J lost 7 bases, and 10 bases stayed unmatched. From germline, CDR1 is SGHVS and CDR2 FNYEAQ. The length of the CDR3 is 16 residues. The CDR3 DNA reads TGTGCCAGCAGCTTAGTGGCGGGAGCGTGGAAGAATGAGCAGTTCTTC. Translating it yields CASSLVAGAWKNEQFF.

Worth noting for this clonotype: A much larger clone is a single base away; this may be a read error. This chain joins TRBV7-2 and TRBJ2-3; the D is unclear. This CDR3 comprises 13 residues. Trimming took off 0 bases at V and 2 bases at J, with 3 bases between the two ends. The germline V gene encodes CDR1 SGHTA and CDR2 FQGNSA. In nucleotides, the CDR3 is TGTGCCAGCAGCTTAGCCTTCACAGATACGCAGTATTTT. It codes for CASSLAFTDTQYF.

This clonotype was found a few times. The chain links TRBV6-5 to TRBJ1-1, with D possibly being TRBD1 (5 bases). The CDR3 loop spans 14 amino acids. V was shortened by 6 bases and J by 7 bases, with 18 bases between the two germline ends. Germline V gene data show CDR1 as MNHEY and CDR2 as SVGAGI. CDR3 sequence reads: CASREGASRSEAFF. Written as DNA, the CDR3 is TGTGCCAGCAGGGAAGGGGCCAGCAGGAGTGAAGCTTTCTTT.

This clonotype was detected many times. The V and J genes are TRBV6-5 and TRBJ1-1; 10 nucleotides align to TRBD1. J gave up 6 bases and V 0 bases, and 7 bases lay outside the gene matches. Germline loops: CDR1 MNHEY, CDR2 SVGAGI. The CDR3 has 16 amino acids. The CDR3 sequence: CASSYSTGGGTPEAFF. The DNA for the CDR3 is TGTGCCAGCAGTTACTCGACAGGGGGCGGGACCCCTGAAGCTTTCTTT.

The chain carries TRBV28 and TRBJ2-2, with unresolved D. Germline V gene sequence: CDR1 MDHEN, CDR2 SYDVKM. V lost 4 bases and J lost 9, with 9 bases in between. This CDR3 spans 12 amino acids. In nucleotides, the CDR3 is TGTGCCAGCAGTTCGGACCTGAGGGAGCTGTTTTTT. This translates into CASSSDLRELFF.

The rearrangement uses TRBV20-1 and TRBJ2-7, with 9 bases matching TRBD2. The CDR3 has 14 amino acids. The junction had 6 bases not matched to a gene; V was cut back by 6 bases and J by 0 bases. CDR1 is DFQATT, CDR2 SNEGSKA, per germline (reference sequence). CDR3 sequence reads: CSAKTSGDSYEQYF. Here the CDR3 DNA reads TGCAGTGCAAAGACTAGCGGCGACTCCTACGAGCAGTACTTC.

This clonotype was observed many times. This rearrangement joins TRBV5-1 to TRBJ2-2; 9 bases line up with TRBD2. Trimming at V came to 0 bases and at J to 5 bases, leaving 17 bases not matched to a gene. Germline-derived CDR1 and CDR2 are SGHRS and YFSETQ. The CDR3 is 20 amino acids. CDR3 sequence (DNA): TGCGCCAGCAGCTTGGAGGTCCTAGCGGGAATATCGATCTCAACCGGGGAGCTGTTTTTT. It translates to CASSLEVLAGISISTGELFF.

This clonotype came up many times. The chain is built from TRBV27 and TRBJ1-5; 9 bases match TRBD1. J lost 6 bases, V lost 5 bases, and 5 bases had no gene match. The CDR3 has 14 residues. CDR1 is MNHEY and CDR2 is SMNVEV in the germline V gene (reference sequence). The CDR3 region is CASSPRQGGQPQHF. CDR3 coding DNA: TGTGCCAGCAGTCCTCGACAGGGGGGTCAGCCCCAGCATTTT.

This clonotype was seen only a few times. The chain employs TRBV28 and TRBJ2-1; 10 nucleotides align to TRBD2. With V trimmed by 6 bases and J by 6 bases, 5 bases remained unmatched. The CDR3 has 14 residues. From germline, CDR1 is MDHEN and CDR2 SYDVKM. CDR3 sequence (DNA): TGTGCCAGCAGACCGGGACTAGCGCCCAATGAGCAGTTCTTC. Translating it yields CASRPGLAPNEQFF. The full variable domain, in which reference TRBV28 and TRBJ2-1 provide the parts outside the CDR3, is DVKVTQSSRYLVKRTGEKVFLECVQDMDHENMFWYRQDPGLGLRLIYFSYDVKMKEKGDIPEGYSVSREKKERFSLILESASTNQTSMYLCASRPGLAPNEQFFGPGTRLTVL.

This clonotype has ten or more counts. As DNA, the CDR3 is TGTGCCAGCAGTTATGGGCAGGGGGACCGAGGCTTCTTT. Amino acid sequence: CASSYGQGDRGFF. The V call is TRBV6-2 or TRBV6-3, the J call TRBJ1-1; 7 positions agree with TRBD1. The CDR3 extends over 13 amino acids. V was clipped by 3 bases and J by 14 bases; unmatched bases: 12. Looked up from germline, CDR1 is MNHEY and CDR2 is SVGEGT.

In this sample, this clonotype turned up many times. This chain links TRBV3-1 with TRBJ1-3; TRBD1 might be the D (6 bases). The V end lost 1 base, the J end lost 2 bases, and 9 bases lay between the germline ends. Looked up from germline, CDR1 is LGHDT and CDR2 is YNNKEL (reference sequence). The CDR3 length is 15 residues. Here the CDR3 DNA reads TGTGCCAGCAGCCAAGCGCCAGGGGCTGGAAACACCATATATTTT. This sequence encodes CASSQAPGAGNTIYF.

V and J are TRBV6-5 and TRBJ2-3, with 9 bases lining up with TRBD1. Per the germline V gene, CDR1 is MNHEY and CDR2 is SVGAGI. V was pared by 3 bases and J by 3 bases, with 22 bases of the junction left unmatched. The CDR3 loop spans 21 amino acids. CDR3 loop: CASSYGISGTGSRAGTDTQYF. The CDR3 region has the DNA TGTGCCAGCAGTTATGGGATCTCCGGGACAGGGTCTCGTGCGGGGACAGATACGCAGTATTTT.

This clonotype was counted only a few times. The chain recombines TRBV4-1 with TRBJ2-2; 8 bases map to TRBD1. Germline V gene sequence: CDR1 MGHRA, CDR2 YSYEKL. V trimming: 4 bases; J trimming: 4 bases; junction bases outside the gene matches: 8. The CDR3 has 16 residues. This CDR3 is CASSPQTGALTGELFF. The CDR3, as DNA: TGCGCCAGCAGCCCGCAGACAGGGGCCCTCACCGGGGAGCTGTTTTTT.

This clonotype was detected many times. The chain couples TRBV11-3 to TRBJ2-5; D is perhaps TRBD2 (5 bases). The CDR3 extends over 14 amino acids. V lost 2 bases to trimming and J lost 5 bases, with 12 bases between them. Germline loops: CDR1 SGHNT, CDR2 YENEEA. The CDR3 nucleotides are TGTGCCAGCAGCTTACTTCCTAGCATGGAGACCCAGTACTTC. It is translated as CASSLLPSMETQYF.